This T cell receptor (beta chain) was recovered during a study of blood T cell repertoires in COVID-19. Overall study context: T cells, B-cell-depleted T cells, or PBMCs supplied cDNA or gDNA.

Authors' data handling: Reference gene primers were amplified, and this amplification served to estimate nucleated cell counts. Only in-frame clones appear in the TCRdb table, and some are missing; sequencing was by immunoSEQ multiplex PCR. V and J calls plus clone size are reproduced from that table; the DNA served to infer D and trimming. The repertoire holds roughly 400,000 clones, with approximately 90% as singletons. V was cut by 0 bases and J by 0 bases, with 12 bases left in between. The length of the CDR3 is 18 residues. Germline V gene data show CDR1 as SGHDN and CDR2 as FVKESK. The sequence was obtained from a woman between 18 and 30 years old who had been exposed to COVID-19. The rearrangement links TRBV14 to TRBJ2-6, with D tentatively TRBD2 (5 bases). Sample: PBMCs or T cells enriched from blood (not recorded which). The CDR3 spells CASSQDWGDYSGANVLTF. The CDR3 DNA reads as TGTGCCAGCAGCCAAGATTGGGGAGACTACTCTGGGGCCAACGTCCTGACTTTC. Full variable domain (rest looked up from reference TRBV14 and TRBJ2-6): EAGVTQFPSHSVIEKGQTVTLRCDPISGHDNLYWYRRVMGKEIKFLLHFVKESKQDESGMPNNRFLAERTGGTYSTLKVQPAELEDSGVYFCASSQDWGDYSGANVLTFGAGSRLTVL.